The rows below give T cell receptor beta chains drawn from one sample of a study of T cells in Graves' hyperthyroidism and ophthalmopathy. TCRdb fed the multiplex PCR reads into MiXCR, producing one record per CDR3 protein. The sample includes roughly 240,000 distinct CDR3 sequences, about 17% of them seen just once. The sequenced material came from blood. The source of these receptors is a woman aged 18-35 years with Graves' ophthalmopathy. Both conserved end residues are part of each CDR3. D genes are given only for firm matches. Expanded clones are given a class, and other clones once, few, many or no size at all.

d_gene,abundance,j_gene,v_gene,CDR3aa,CDR3nt
.,few,TRBJ1-2,TRBV4-3,CASSHDIKAAGYGYTF,TGCGCCAGCAGCCATGATATTAAGGCGGCAGGCTATGGCTACACCTTC
.,once,TRBJ1-1,TRBV20-1,CSADQRNTEAFF,TGCAGTGCTGACCAGAGAAACACTGAAGCTTTCTTT
.,many,TRBJ1-1,TRBV12-3/TRBV12-4,CASRSVTEAFF,TGTGCCAGCAGATCCGTCACTGAAGCTTTCTTT
TRBD2,.,TRBJ2-3,TRBV9,CASSVVSGGARDTQYF,TGTGCCAGCAGCGTCGTTAGCGGGGGGGCGCGAGATACGCAGTATTTT
.,.,TRBJ2-3,TRBV4-1,CASSQDHLRNFDMQYF,TGCGCCAGCAGCCAAGATCACCTCCGAAACTTTGATATGCAGTATTTT
.,.,TRBJ1-1,TRBV19,CASSIARNTEAFF,TGTGCCAGTAGTATCGCCCGGAACACTGAAGCTTTCTTT
TRBD2,.,TRBJ2-1,TRBV6-1,CASSEEAGGYHEQFF,TGTGCCAGCAGTGAAGAGGCGGGGGGCTACCATGAGCAGTTCTTC
TRBD2,many,TRBJ2-3,TRBV3-1,CASSPGLAGRDTQYF,TGTGCCAGCAGCCCGGGACTAGCGGGACGAGATACGCAGTATTTT
.,few,TRBJ2-7,TRBV7-9,CASSLAPPEREQQYF,TGTGCCAGCAGCTTAGCACCTCCAGAAAGGGAGCAGCAGTACTTC
.,many,TRBJ2-7,TRBV10-1,CASSIRKKRNTYEQYF,TGCGCCAGCAGTATCAGGAAGAAACGAAACACCTACGAGCAGTACTTC
.,many,TRBJ2-6,TRBV7-9,CASSLSVSTNVLTF,TGTGCCAGCAGCTTGTCTGTCAGCACCAACGTCCTGACTTTC
TRBD2,.,TRBJ2-3,TRBV9,CASSVVPSGTVAFGTDTQYF,TGTGCCAGCAGCGTAGTTCCTAGCGGGACGGTGGCGTTCGGTACAGATACGCAGTATTTT
.,few,TRBJ2-7,TRBV7-6,CASSPIQGNHEQYF,TGTGCCAGCAGCCCAATCCAGGGGAACCACGAGCAGTACTTC
TRBD1,many,TRBJ1-1,TRBV2,CASSEETGAEAFF,TGTGCCAGCAGTGAAGAGACAGGGGCTGAAGCTTTCTTT
.,many,TRBJ1-1,TRBV20-1,CSAATRGLWSEAFF,TGCAGTGCTGCCACCCGGGGGCTCTGGTCTGAAGCTTTCTTT
.,many,TRBJ2-1,TRBV18,CASSPPTLTQDNEQFF,TGTGCCAGCTCACCACCGACACTAACACAGGACAATGAGCAGTTCTTC
.,many,TRBJ1-4,TRBV11-2,CASSLGPKSNEKLFF,TGTGCCAGCAGCTTAGGGCCAAAAAGTAATGAAAAACTGTTTTTT
.,few,TRBJ2-7,TRBV5-6,CASSLWLAEYEQYF,TGTGCCAGCAGCTTGTGGCTAGCCGAATACGAGCAGTACTTC
.,many,TRBJ1-5,TRBV11-2,CASSRGQGQPQHF,TGTGCCAGCAGCCGGGGGCAGGGCCAGCCCCAGCATTTT
TRBD1,many,TRBJ1-4,TRBV5-1,CASSLDRGDEKLFF,TGCGCCAGCAGCTTGGACAGGGGGGATGAAAAACTGTTTTTT
.,.,TRBJ2-1,TRBV19,CASSNWGDYNEQFF,TGTGCCAGTAGTAATTGGGGAGACTACAATGAGCAGTTCTTC
TRBD1,many,TRBJ2-1,TRBV13,CASSPGQGARNEQFF,TGTGCCAGCAGCCCTGGACAGGGGGCGCGTAATGAGCAGTTCTTC
TRBD2,many,TRBJ2-7,TRBV27,CASSSKTSGRYEQYF,TGTGCCAGCAGTTCCAAGACTAGCGGGAGATACGAGCAGTACTTC
.,.,TRBJ2-3,TRBV29-1,CSSWLTDTDTQYF,TGCAGCTCTTGGCTTACGGACACAGATACGCAGTATTTT
.,.,TRBJ1-6,TRBV25-1,CASSPDRSSYNSPLHF,TGTGCCAGCAGTCCCGACCGGAGCTCCTATAATTCACCCCTCCACTTT
TRBD2,many,TRBJ2-6,TRBV2,CASSFSSGGALAGANVLTF,TGTGCCAGCTCCTTTTCTAGCGGGGGGGCCCTAGCTGGGGCCAACGTCCTGACTTTC
TRBD1,many,TRBJ1-4,TRBV20-1,CSASPWTGGGEKLFF,TGCAGTGCTAGCCCCTGGACAGGGGGCGGTGAAAAACTGTTTTTT
TRBD1,many,TRBJ1-6,TRBV27,CASSSRVPGQYNSPLHF,TGTGCCAGCAGTTCTCGCGTTCCGGGACAGTATAATTCACCCCTCCACTTT
.,many,TRBJ2-7,TRBV11-2,CASSLGSSYEQYF,TGTGCCAGCAGCTTGGGCAGCTCCTACGAGCAGTACTTC
TRBD2,few,TRBJ2-5,TRBV5-1,CASSFGRASGFGQETQYF,TGCGCCAGCAGCTTTGGCCGAGCTAGCGGGTTTGGCCAAGAGACCCAGTACTTC
TRBD2,many,TRBJ2-7,TRBV13,CASSPGLAGAIEQYF,TGTGCCAGCAGCCCGGGACTAGCGGGGGCCATCGAGCAGTACTTC
.,many,TRBJ2-3,TRBV2,CASRGGADTQYF,TGTGCCAGCAGGGGCGGGGCAGATACGCAGTATTTT
.,many,TRBJ2-1,TRBV5-1,CASSLVSRNEQFF,TGCGCCAGCAGCTTGGTATCTAGAAATGAGCAGTTCTTC
TRBD2,many,TRBJ2-7,TRBV18,CASSLAGGRYEQYF,TGTGCCAGCTCACTAGCGGGGGGGCGGTACGAGCAGTACTTC
TRBD2,many,TRBJ2-3,TRBV20-1,CSAREASGGAYGQYF,TGCAGTGCTAGAGAGGCTAGCGGGGGGGCCTATGGGCAGTATTTT
TRBD1,.,TRBJ1-2,TRBV5-6,CASSGGTGGMYGYTF,TGTGCCAGCAGCGGGGGGACAGGGGGAATGTATGGCTACACCTTC
.,many,TRBJ2-5,TRBV11-2,CASSLEGSGRMYQETQYF,TGTGCCAGCAGCTTAGAGGGCTCGGGAAGAATGTACCAAGAGACCCAGTACTTC
TRBD2,many,TRBJ2-3,TRBV6-1,CASRTSGGTDTQYF,TGTGCCAGCAGGACTAGCGGGGGCACAGATACGCAGTATTTT
TRBD2,many,TRBJ2-6,TRBV30,CAWSPREGYSGANVLTF,TGTGCCTGGAGTCCACGGGAGGGTTACTCTGGGGCCAACGTCCTGACTTTC
TRBD1,many,TRBJ2-2,TRBV19,CATQGQGNTGELFF,TGTGCCACCCAAGGACAGGGAAACACCGGGGAGCTGTTTTTT
.,many,TRBJ2-7,TRBV20-1,CSARDQSRSYEQYF,TGCAGTGCTAGGGACCAATCGAGGTCCTACGAGCAGTACTTC
TRBD1,many,TRBJ2-5,TRBV20-1,CSARDGTGVGETQYF,TGCAGTGCTAGAGACGGGACAGGGGTGGGGGAGACCCAGTACTTC
TRBD2,many,TRBJ2-1,TRBV4-3,CASSFRTSLTYNEQFF,TGCGCCAGCAGCTTTAGGACTAGCTTAACTTACAATGAGCAGTTCTTC
TRBD1,.,TRBJ2-7,TRBV6-2/TRBV6-3,CASSQSGQGVFYEQYF,TGTGCCAGCAGTCAATCGGGACAGGGAGTGTTCTACGAGCAGTACTTC
.,many,TRBJ2-7,TRBV20-1,CSARGGTEQYF,TGCAGTGCTAGAGGAGGAACCGAGCAGTACTTC
.,many,TRBJ2-7,TRBV5-1,CASSLTGVAYEQYF,TGCGCCAGCAGCTTGACTGGGGTGGCCTACGAGCAGTACTTC
.,many,TRBJ1-2,TRBV10-3,CAISDLGGYTF,TGTGCCATCAGTGATTTAGGGGGCTACACCTTC
.,few,TRBJ1-2,TRBV9,CASSVDDGWDSDGYTF,TGTGCCAGCAGCGTAGATGACGGGTGGGATTCCGATGGCTACACCTTC
.,many,TRBJ2-7,TRBV7-2,CASSPTRGGQYF,TGTGCCAGCAGTCCTACCCGGGGCGGGCAGTACTTC
.,many,TRBJ1-2,TRBV5-5,CASSGVDSNTYGYTF,TGTGCCAGCAGTGGCGTCGACAGTAACACTTATGGCTACACCTTC
.,many,TRBJ1-1,TRBV7-2,CASSLFGENTEAFF,TGTGCCAGCAGCTTATTCGGAGAGAACACTGAAGCTTTCTTT
.,many,TRBJ2-7,TRBV20-1,CSAPVGYEQYF,TGCAGTGCCCCCGTTGGATACGAGCAGTACTTC
.,few,TRBJ1-5,TRBV6-1,CASSTWTARGGTNQPQHF,TGTGCCAGCAGTACCTGGACAGCCAGGGGAGGCACAAATCAGCCCCAGCATTTT
.,many,TRBJ2-1,TRBV5-6,CASSLAPVNEQFF,TGTGCCAGCAGCTTGGCCCCGGTTAATGAGCAGTTCTTC
.,many,TRBJ1-3,TRBV18,CASSPPGRQGGNTIYF,TGTGCCAGCTCACCACCCGGACGCCAGGGGGGAAACACCATATATTTT